These T cell receptor beta chains were read from a single sample in a study of blood T cell repertoires in COVID-19. TCRdb's copy holds only in-frame clones and misses some; the assay was immunoSEQ multiplex PCR. The data contain about 340,000 clones, around 87% of them seen just once; the ten biggest clones take up about 6%. Sequenced sample: peripheral blood. Source of these receptors: a woman aged 50 to 60 with COVID-19, enrolled during active disease. The CDR3 runs from the conserved cysteine through the conserved F or W. The D gene is left open where the match is weak. Part of the rows lack a size; the others show once, few, many or a class for expanded clones.

TRBJ1-1 TRBD1 once TRBV11-3 CASSPRQGNTEAFF TGTGCCAGCAGCCCCAGACAGGGAAACACTGAAGCTTTCTTT
TRBJ1-4 - - TRBV5-1 CASSLVAGMNEKLFF TGCGCCAGCAGCTTGGTTGCGGGAATGAATGAAAAACTGTTTTTT
TRBJ2-7 - once TRBV4-1 CASSQAWTAREQYF TGCGCCAGCAGCCAAGCTTGGACAGCCCGCGAGCAGTACTTC
TRBJ2-7 - - TRBV30 CAWGAGKGVYEQYF TGTGCCTGGGGGGCAGGCAAGGGGGTCTACGAGCAGTACTTC
TRBJ2-1 TRBD2 - TRBV30 CAWRRVGGAGYNEQFF TGTGCCTGGAGAAGAGTCGGGGGGGCGGGCTACAATGAGCAGTTCTTC
TRBJ2-2 TRBD2 - TRBV6-5 CASSYGAGGPSGELFF TGTGCCAGCAGTTACGGGGCGGGAGGGCCCTCCGGGGAGCTGTTTTTT
TRBJ1-2 TRBD1 - TRBV7-8 CASSLVRTGGSNYGYTF TGTGCCAGCAGCTTAGTCCGGACAGGGGGTTCAAACTATGGCTACACCTTC
TRBJ2-7 TRBD1 - TRBV14 CASSLQPGQNYEQYF TGTGCCAGCAGCCTTCAACCGGGACAGAACTACGAGCAGTACTTC
TRBJ1-1 - - TRBV11-2 CASSLVREDTEAFF TGTGCCAGCAGCTTAGTCAGGGAAGATACTGAAGCTTTCTTT
TRBJ2-7 TRBD1 - TRBV11-2 CASSESTGSNEQYF TGTGCCAGCTCGGAGTCGACAGGGTCCAACGAGCAGTACTTC
TRBJ1-2 - - TRBV11-2 CASSLVAKMGRDGYTF TGTGCCAGCAGCTTAGTAGCAAAAATGGGGAGAGACGGCTACACCTTC
TRBJ2-4 TRBD1 - TRBV19 CASRGQKNIQYF TGTGCCAGTAGGGGACAGAAGAACATTCAGTACTTC
TRBJ1-1 - - TRBV4-2 CASSPQGLNTEAFF TGTGCCAGCAGCCCACAGGGCTTGAACACTGAAGCTTTCTTT
TRBJ2-7 TRBD2 - TRBV4-1 CASSQASGPYEQYF TGCGCCAGCAGCCAAGCTAGCGGCCCCTACGAGCAGTACTTC
TRBJ2-7 - - TRBV5-4 CASSVDLEEQYF TGTGCCAGCAGCGTGGACCTGGAGGAGCAGTACTTC
TRBJ1-1 TRBD1 - TRBV6-9 CASSYLVGFLGTGWDTEAFF TGTGCCAGCAGTTATTTAGTTGGCTTCCTCGGGACAGGGTGGGACACTGAAGCTTTCTTT
TRBJ2-1 - once TRBV10-1 CASREDRYNEQFF TGCGCCAGCAGGGAGGACAGATACAATGAGCAGTTCTTC
TRBJ1-2 TRBD1 - TRBV24-1 CATSDDDRVYGYTF TGTGCCACCAGTGACGACGACAGGGTCTATGGCTACACCTTC
TRBJ2-5 TRBD2 - TRBV11-2 CASSTTSGRAGETQYF TGTGCCAGCAGCACGACTAGCGGGAGGGCTGGGGAGACCCAGTACTTC
TRBJ1-1 TRBD1 - TRBV29-1 CSVYRGRTEAFF TGCAGCGTGTACAGGGGGAGGACTGAAGCTTTCTTT
TRBJ2-2 - once TRBV7-3 CASSTSSEGRRELFF TGTGCCAGCAGCACCTCCTCGGAGGGCCGAAGGGAGCTGTTTTTT
TRBJ2-1 - - TRBV7-3 CASTRTGVQGKIGEQFF TGTGCCAGCACTAGAACCGGGGTACAGGGCAAAATAGGTGAGCAGTTCTTC
TRBJ2-2 - - TRBV3-1/TRBV3-2 CASALQAVTNTGELFF TGTGCCAGCGCCCTACAAGCGGTAACGAACACCGGGGAGCTGTTTTTT
TRBJ2-7 TRBD2 - TRBV7-3 CASSLSASGSSYEQYF TGTGCCAGCAGCTTATCGGCTAGCGGGAGCTCCTACGAGCAGTACTTC
TRBJ2-1 TRBD2 - TRBV24-1 CATSDLGTSGRGGNEQFF TGTGCCACCAGTGATTTGGGGACTAGCGGGAGGGGGGGCAATGAGCAGTTCTTC
TRBJ2-3 TRBD2 - TRBV7-3 CASSRRAGGLDTQYF TGTGCCAGCAGCCGCCGGGCGGGAGGTTTGGATACGCAGTATTTT
TRBJ1-1 TRBD1 - TRBV18 CASSAQGGMNTEAFF TGTGCCAGCTCAGCCCAGGGGGGTATGAACACTGAAGCTTTCTTT
TRBJ1-6 - - TRBV4-1 CASSQEVVAAGRSPLHF TGCGCCAGCAGCCAAGAGGTCGTCGCAGCGGGGCGTTCACCCCTCCACTTT
TRBJ2-5 TRBD2 - TRBV3-1/TRBV3-2 CASSKRGPSMETQYF TGTGCCAGCAGTAAGCGGGGTCCCAGTATGGAGACCCAGTACTTC
TRBJ2-2 - - TRBV5-6 CASSFRGAAGELFF TGTGCCAGCAGCTTTCGGGGGGCCGCCGGGGAGCTGTTTTTT
TRBJ2-7 TRBD1 - TRBV7-8 CASSLATRTGYPYEQYF TGTGCCAGCAGCTTAGCGACTCGGACAGGGTATCCCTACGAGCAGTACTTC
TRBJ2-1 - - TRBV11-1 CASSPKNENEQFF TGTGCCAGCAGCCCGAAAAATGAGAATGAGCAGTTCTTC
TRBJ2-7 - once TRBV7-9 CASILSGGPLLGEQYF TGTGCCAGCATCCTATCCGGGGGTCCTTTGCTGGGCGAGCAGTACTTC
TRBJ1-1 TRBD1 - TRBV7-9 CASSLEQGLNEAFF TGTGCCAGCAGCTTAGAACAGGGGCTAAATGAAGCTTTCTTT
TRBJ1-5 TRBD1 - TRBV6-6 CASSPRTGTHSNQPQHF TGTGCCAGCAGTCCCCGGACAGGAACTCATAGCAATCAGCCCCAGCATTTT
TRBJ1-3 TRBD1 - TRBV25-1 CASSDVGGGPGNTIYF TGTGCCAGCAGTGATGTTGGAGGGGGCCCTGGAAACACCATATATTTT
TRBJ2-1 TRBD2 - TRBV24-1 CATSDRTSGSNNEQFF TGTGCCACCAGTGACCGTACTAGCGGGAGTAATAATGAGCAGTTCTTC
TRBJ2-2 - - TRBV5-1 CASSPLTVHTGELFF TGCGCCAGCAGCCCCTTGACAGTACACACCGGGGAGCTGTTTTTT
TRBJ2-1 TRBD1 once TRBV5-8 CASSLAGQGEFF TGTGCCAGCAGCTTGGCCGGACAGGGAGAGTTCTTC
TRBJ2-7 - - TRBV7-2 CASSNFGSSSYEQYF TGTGCCAGCAGCAATTTCGGGAGTTCCTCCTACGAGCAGTACTTC
TRBJ2-1 - - TRBV5-1 CARPGRNEQFF TGCGCCAGGCCGGGAAGAAATGAGCAGTTCTTC
TRBJ2-5 - - TRBV16 CASSQSFQETQYF TGTGCCAGCAGCCAATCCTTCCAAGAGACCCAGTACTTC